A selection of T cell receptor beta chains follows, all from one sample in a study of blood T cell repertoires in COVID-19. Generated by immunoSEQ multiplex PCR, the TCRdb table keeps only in-frame clones and is missing some. The profile covers fewer than 500,000 clones, with around nine tenths appearing a single time and 0.97% taken by the ten largest. The sequenced sample was PBMCs or T cells enriched from blood (not recorded which). The receptors were sampled from a woman in her 30s with acute COVID-19. CDR3s include the opening cysteine and the closing phenylalanine or tryptophan. Each record gives: D gene, clone size, V gene, J gene, CDR3 protein, CDR3 DNA. The D gene is left open where the match is weak. Some rows mark clone size as missing; the rest say once, few, many or name a class of expanded clone.

d_gene: NA; abundance: NA; v_gene: TRBV12-3/TRBV12-4; j_gene: TRBJ2-7; CDR3aa: CASTSQGTEQYF; CDR3nt: TGTGCCAGCACCTCACAGGGAACCGAGCAGTACTTC
d_gene: TRBD1; abundance: NA; v_gene: TRBV29-1; j_gene: TRBJ2-3; CDR3aa: CSVGQGTDTQYF; CDR3nt: TGCAGCGTCGGACAGGGGACAGATACGCAGTATTTT
d_gene: NA; abundance: NA; v_gene: TRBV9; j_gene: TRBJ1-2; CDR3aa: CASSVGPGYGYTF; CDR3nt: TGTGCCAGCAGCGTAGGACCGGGCTATGGCTACACCTTC
d_gene: NA; abundance: NA; v_gene: TRBV5-1; j_gene: TRBJ2-2; CDR3aa: CASSRGGQGGTGELFF; CDR3nt: TGCGCCAGCAGCCGGGGAGGCCAGGGCGGCACCGGGGAGCTGTTTTTT
d_gene: NA; abundance: NA; v_gene: TRBV5-8; j_gene: TRBJ1-5; CDR3aa: CASTIGLHSNQPQHF; CDR3nt: TGTGCCAGCACCATTGGGCTGCATAGCAATCAGCCCCAGCATTTT
d_gene: TRBD1; abundance: NA; v_gene: TRBV3-1/TRBV3-2; j_gene: TRBJ1-6; CDR3aa: CASSQDGDRDSPLHF; CDR3nt: TGTGCCAGCAGCCAAGATGGGGACAGGGATTCACCCCTCCACTTT
d_gene: NA; abundance: NA; v_gene: TRBV7-8; j_gene: TRBJ2-2; CDR3aa: CASSLAAGSNTGELFF; CDR3nt: TGTGCCAGCAGCTTAGCGGCAGGGTCGAACACCGGGGAGCTGTTTTTT
d_gene: TRBD1; abundance: NA; v_gene: TRBV24-1; j_gene: TRBJ2-3; CDR3aa: CATSDAPGQGATDTQYF; CDR3nt: TGTGCCACCAGTGATGCCCCGGGACAGGGGGCGACAGATACGCAGTATTTT
d_gene: NA; abundance: NA; v_gene: TRBV5-1; j_gene: TRBJ2-5; CDR3aa: CASSFSQQTQYF; CDR3nt: TGCGCCAGCAGCTTCTCACAACAGACCCAGTACTTC
d_gene: TRBD2; abundance: NA; v_gene: TRBV27; j_gene: TRBJ2-1; CDR3aa: CASSLSGLAGAGSYNEQFF; CDR3nt: TGTGCCAGCAGTTTATCGGGACTAGCGGGGGCCGGCTCCTACAATGAGCAGTTCTTC
d_gene: NA; abundance: few; v_gene: TRBV5-8; j_gene: TRBJ1-2; CDR3aa: CASSLKVGASNYGYTF; CDR3nt: TGTGCCAGCAGCTTGAAGGTGGGGGCCTCTAACTATGGCTACACCTTC
d_gene: TRBD1; abundance: NA; v_gene: TRBV6-1; j_gene: TRBJ1-1; CDR3aa: CASSEPWTGLNTEAFF; CDR3nt: TGTGCCAGCAGTGAACCTTGGACAGGGCTGAACACTGAAGCTTTCTTT
d_gene: NA; abundance: once; v_gene: TRBV7-9; j_gene: TRBJ1-4; CDR3aa: CASSLSEGPAEKLFF; CDR3nt: TGTGCCAGCAGCCTCTCAGAGGGCCCTGCTGAAAAACTGTTTTTT
d_gene: NA; abundance: once; v_gene: TRBV3-1/TRBV3-2; j_gene: TRBJ1-2; CDR3aa: CASSREGRGGDYGYTF; CDR3nt: TGTGCCAGCAGCCGGGAAGGGAGAGGGGGTGACTATGGCTACACCTTC
d_gene: TRBD1; abundance: NA; v_gene: TRBV7-3; j_gene: TRBJ1-2; CDR3aa: CASSLTPDRSVHGYTF; CDR3nt: TGTGCCAGCAGCTTAACTCCGGACAGGAGCGTGCATGGCTACACCTTC
d_gene: TRBD1; abundance: NA; v_gene: TRBV7-2; j_gene: TRBJ2-3; CDR3aa: CASRGQGTDTQYF; CDR3nt: TGTGCCAGCAGGGGACAGGGCACAGATACGCAGTATTTT
d_gene: TRBD1; abundance: NA; v_gene: TRBV7-9; j_gene: TRBJ1-1; CDR3aa: CASSPGTGLLLEAFF; CDR3nt: TGTGCCAGCAGCCCCGGGACAGGGCTCCTCCTTGAAGCTTTCTTT
d_gene: TRBD1; abundance: NA; v_gene: TRBV18; j_gene: TRBJ1-1; CDR3aa: CASSGQGGTEAFF; CDR3nt: TGTGCCAGCTCCGGACAGGGTGGCACTGAAGCTTTCTTT
d_gene: NA; abundance: NA; v_gene: TRBV7-9; j_gene: TRBJ1-2; CDR3aa: CASSSTGYGYTF; CDR3nt: TGTGCCAGCAGTTCTACAGGATATGGCTACACCTTC
d_gene: TRBD1; abundance: NA; v_gene: TRBV6-5; j_gene: TRBJ1-3; CDR3aa: CASSTQGGAGNTIYF; CDR3nt: TGTGCCAGCAGTACACAGGGGGGTGCTGGAAACACCATATATTTT
d_gene: NA; abundance: NA; v_gene: TRBV7-8; j_gene: TRBJ2-7; CDR3aa: CASSLVAEQYF; CDR3nt: TGTGCCAGCAGCTTAGTGGCCGAGCAGTACTTC
d_gene: NA; abundance: once; v_gene: TRBV7-2; j_gene: TRBJ2-2; CDR3aa: CASSSSSVTGELFF; CDR3nt: TGTGCCAGCAGCTCCTCATCAGTCACCGGGGAGCTGTTTTTT
d_gene: TRBD1; abundance: NA; v_gene: TRBV27; j_gene: TRBJ1-2; CDR3aa: CASSPGQLSYGYTF; CDR3nt: TGTGCCAGCAGTCCGGGACAGCTCAGCTATGGCTACACCTTC
d_gene: NA; abundance: NA; v_gene: TRBV7-2; j_gene: TRBJ2-6; CDR3aa: CASSYRVAGANVLTF; CDR3nt: TGTGCCAGCAGCTACAGGGTAGCTGGGGCCAACGTCCTGACTTTC
d_gene: TRBD1; abundance: NA; v_gene: TRBV24-1; j_gene: TRBJ1-2; CDR3aa: CATSEDGTGDGYTF; CDR3nt: TGTGCCACCAGTGAGGACGGGACAGGAGATGGCTACACCTTC
d_gene: NA; abundance: NA; v_gene: TRBV7-3; j_gene: TRBJ2-2; CDR3aa: CASSLQPGQNTGELFF; CDR3nt: TGTGCCAGCAGCCTGCAACCGGGACAGAACACCGGGGAGCTGTTTTTT
d_gene: TRBD2; abundance: NA; v_gene: TRBV7-6; j_gene: TRBJ2-7; CDR3aa: CASSWKAGTSGGHLPYEQYF; CDR3nt: TGTGCCAGCAGCTGGAAAGCCGGGACTAGCGGGGGCCATCTCCCCTACGAGCAGTACTTC
d_gene: TRBD1; abundance: NA; v_gene: TRBV10-3; j_gene: TRBJ1-3; CDR3aa: CAISGVDRGWNTIYF; CDR3nt: TGTGCCATCAGTGGGGTGGACAGGGGCTGGAACACCATATATTTT
d_gene: NA; abundance: NA; v_gene: TRBV13; j_gene: TRBJ1-6; CDR3aa: CASSLLRELSPLHF; CDR3nt: TGTGCCAGCAGCTTACTCCGGGAATTATCACCCCTCCACTTT
d_gene: TRBD2; abundance: once; v_gene: TRBV6-5; j_gene: TRBJ2-2; CDR3aa: CASSTRGGTGELFF; CDR3nt: TGTGCCAGCAGTACCCGGGGGGGCACCGGGGAGCTGTTTTTT
d_gene: NA; abundance: NA; v_gene: TRBV15; j_gene: TRBJ1-6; CDR3aa: CATSIYRTEPSFLHF; CDR3nt: TGTGCCACCAGCATCTACCGGACAGAACCTAGCTTCCTCCACTTT
d_gene: NA; abundance: NA; v_gene: TRBV3-1/TRBV3-2; j_gene: TRBJ1-1; CDR3aa: CASSQGTGYTEAFF; CDR3nt: TGTGCCAGCAGCCAAGGCACAGGGTACACTGAAGCTTTCTTT
d_gene: NA; abundance: NA; v_gene: TRBV7-2; j_gene: TRBJ1-5; CDR3aa: CASSLTGVNQPQHF; CDR3nt: TGTGCCAGCAGCTTAACCGGGGTCAATCAGCCCCAGCATTTT
d_gene: NA; abundance: NA; v_gene: TRBV3-1/TRBV3-2; j_gene: TRBJ1-3; CDR3aa: CASSPLFSSGNTIYF; CDR3nt: TGTGCCAGCAGCCCCCTTTTCAGCTCTGGAAACACCATATATTTT
d_gene: NA; abundance: NA; v_gene: TRBV2; j_gene: TRBJ1-2; CDR3aa: CASSEERIGYTF; CDR3nt: TGTGCCAGCAGTGAAGAGAGAATCGGCTACACCTTC
d_gene: NA; abundance: once; v_gene: TRBV19; j_gene: TRBJ2-5; CDR3aa: CASTRGTDPQETQYF; CDR3nt: TGTGCCAGTACCCGGGGGACAGACCCCCAAGAGACCCAGTACTTC
d_gene: TRBD2; abundance: NA; v_gene: TRBV4-1; j_gene: TRBJ2-1; CDR3aa: CASSPRVSGGLYNEQFF; CDR3nt: TGCGCCAGCAGCCCTCGGGTTAGCGGGGGGCTGTACAATGAGCAGTTCTTC
d_gene: NA; abundance: NA; v_gene: TRBV30; j_gene: TRBJ1-2; CDR3aa: CAWNGVGTREEGYTF; CDR3nt: TGTGCCTGGAACGGGGTGGGTACAAGGGAGGAGGGCTACACCTTC
d_gene: TRBD1; abundance: NA; v_gene: TRBV10-1; j_gene: TRBJ1-2; CDR3aa: CASSQADRGHYGYTF; CDR3nt: TGCGCCAGCAGCCAGGCAGACAGGGGGCACTATGGCTACACCTTC
d_gene: TRBD1; abundance: few; v_gene: TRBV5-1; j_gene: TRBJ1-2; CDR3aa: CASSTGTGDGGYTF; CDR3nt: TGCGCCAGCAGCACGGGAACAGGGGACGGGGGCTACACCTTC
d_gene: NA; abundance: NA; v_gene: TRBV5-1; j_gene: TRBJ2-2; CDR3aa: CASSLSGFTGELFF; CDR3nt: TGCGCCAGCAGCTTGTCCGGTTTCACCGGGGAGCTGTTTTTT
d_gene: NA; abundance: NA; v_gene: TRBV6-2/TRBV6-3; j_gene: TRBJ2-2; CDR3aa: CASSSHSYTGELFF; CDR3nt: TGTGCCAGCAGTTCTCACAGCTACACCGGGGAGCTGTTTTTT
d_gene: NA; abundance: NA; v_gene: TRBV11-2; j_gene: TRBJ2-3; CDR3aa: CASSLDRGDTQYF; CDR3nt: TGTGCCAGCAGCTTAGATCGAGGAGATACGCAGTATTTT
d_gene: NA; abundance: NA; v_gene: TRBV24-1; j_gene: TRBJ1-2; CDR3aa: CATSDPRGGDYGYTF; CDR3nt: TGTGCCACCAGTGATCCCAGGGGAGGGGACTATGGCTACACCTTC
d_gene: TRBD2; abundance: once; v_gene: TRBV9; j_gene: TRBJ2-7; CDR3aa: CASAPGGGLAYEQYF; CDR3nt: TGTGCCAGCGCGCCGGGCGGGGGGCTCGCCTACGAGCAGTACTTC
d_gene: TRBD2; abundance: NA; v_gene: TRBV2; j_gene: TRBJ2-3; CDR3aa: CASRKRGTSTDTQYF; CDR3nt: TGTGCCAGCAGAAAGCGGGGGACTAGCACAGATACGCAGTATTTT
d_gene: NA; abundance: NA; v_gene: TRBV6-5; j_gene: TRBJ2-7; CDR3aa: CASSPVGGRSYEQYF; CDR3nt: TGTGCCAGCAGCCCCGTTGGGGGCAGGAGCTACGAGCAGTACTTC
d_gene: NA; abundance: NA; v_gene: TRBV6-5; j_gene: TRBJ1-1; CDR3aa: CASIRRGTEAFF; CDR3nt: TGTGCCAGCATTCGAAGGGGGACTGAAGCTTTCTTT
d_gene: TRBD1; abundance: NA; v_gene: TRBV27; j_gene: TRBJ2-6; CDR3aa: CASTGTGTGANVLTF; CDR3nt: TGTGCCAGTACCGGGACAGGGACTGGGGCCAACGTCCTGACTTTC
d_gene: NA; abundance: NA; v_gene: TRBV4-1; j_gene: TRBJ1-2; CDR3aa: CASSQGTGNYGYTF; CDR3nt: TGCGCCAGCAGCCAAGGGACGGGAAACTATGGCTACACCTTC
d_gene: NA; abundance: NA; v_gene: TRBV10-3; j_gene: TRBJ2-5; CDR3aa: CAIPRRVVGPDRETQYF; CDR3nt: TGTGCCATCCCAAGGAGGGTAGTGGGGCCCGATAGGGAGACCCAGTACTTC